One and the same sample provided the 32 T cell receptor beta chains below, sequenced in a study of glioma-infiltrating T cells after dendritic cell vaccination. TCRdb's table, derived via immunoSEQ multiplex PCR, lists solely in-frame clones and lacks some. The sample has 93,000 or so clones, 79% seen once. This specimen was blood, taken before dendritic cell vaccination. Receptor source: a human donor with glioblastoma.

The table lists this clone with a count of one. The chain recombines TRBV6-1 with TRBJ2-5; TRBD1 matches 7 bases. The length of the CDR3 is 13 residues. Trimming removed 7 bases from V and 1 base from J; junction bases left unmatched: 3. Germline assignment: CDR1 MNHNS and CDR2 SASEGT. For the CDR3, the DNA is TGTGCCAGCACCGGGACAGTCCAAGAGACCCAGTACTTC. This gives the protein CASTGTVQETQYF.

V and J are TRBV30 and TRBJ2-7; tentatively, D is TRBD1 (5 bases). CDR1 and CDR2 from the germline V gene are GTSNPN and SVGIG (reference sequence). The CDR3 has 14 amino acids. Trimming took 2 bases from V and 5 from J, leaving 16 bases between them. CDR3 nucleotides: TGTGCCTGGAGTCGGACACCGTACATCGACGAGCAGTACTTC. Its translation: CAWSRTPYIDEQYF.

V usage is TRBV2 and J usage is TRBJ2-2; D is ambiguous. The CDR3 is made up of 13 amino acids. CDR1 is SNHLY, CDR2 FYNNEI, per germline. With 3 bases removed from V and 8 bases from J, the gap between germline ends came to 10 bases. CDR3: CASSDRLTGELFF. The CDR3 bases are TGTGCCAGCAGTGACAGGCTTACTGGGGAGCTGTTTTTT.

The chain is built from TRBV27 and TRBJ2-3, with D perhaps TRBD1 (5 bases). Between the trimmed V and J ends, which lost 5 bases and 0 bases, there was a span of 9 bases. The germline CDR1 and CDR2 sequences are MNHEY and SMNVEV (reference sequence). This CDR3 is 14 amino acids long. The CDR3 spells CASSRQTSTDTQYF. The DNA for the CDR3 is TGTGCCAGCAGTCGACAGACTAGCACAGATACGCAGTATTTT.

This clone was recorded only once. V and J are TRBV30 and TRBJ2-3, with a weak D call TRBD1 (5 bases). Germline CDR1 is GTSNPN and CDR2 is SVGIG (reference sequence). The V end was cut by 1 base, the J end by 2 bases, with 13 bases between. The CDR3 is 15 residues long. CDR3 sequence reads: CAWSEGQRPTDTQYF. CDR3 DNA: TGTGCCTGGAGTGAGGGGCAGCGACCCACAGATACGCAGTATTTT.

The chain carries TRBV6-5 and TRBJ1-6, with a possible D match to TRBD1 (6 bases). V was pared by 5 bases and J by 7 bases, with 6 bases between. CDR1 and CDR2 from the germline V gene are MNHEY and SVGAGI. The CDR3 consists of 12 residues. CDR3 region: CASSGQNSPLHF. CDR3 DNA: TGTGCCAGCAGTGGACAGAATTCACCCCTCCACTTT.

This chain joins TRBV5-1 and TRBJ1-1, with 8 bases that match TRBD1. The V gene's germline CDR1 is SGHRS and CDR2 YFSETQ. This CDR3 is built from 13 residues. J lost 4 bases, V lost 4 bases, and 3 bases had no gene match. In nucleotides, the CDR3 is TGCGCCAGCAGCGATACAGGGGGCACTGAAGCTTTCTTT. The encoded protein is CASSDTGGTEAFF.

The chain links TRBV18 to TRBJ1-1, with 9 positions matching TRBD1. This CDR3 contains 15 residues. V gave up 3 bases and J gave up 6 bases; unmatched junction bases: 8. Germline CDR1 and CDR2: KGHSH and LQKENI. CDR3 nucleotide sequence: TGTGCCAGCTCACCTCAAGACAGGGGGTACGCTGAAGCTTTCTTT. This encodes CASSPQDRGYAEAFF.

The CDR3 reads CATKSRESVLNTEAFF. CDR3 in DNA: TGTGCCACCAAGTCACGGGAGTCCGTGTTGAACACTGAAGCTTTCTTT. V usage is TRBV10-3 and J usage is TRBJ1-1; D call uncertain. CDR3 length: 16 amino acids. Germline-derived CDR1 and CDR2 are ENHRY and SYGVKD. V lost 10 bases to trimming and J lost 0 bases, with 21 bases between them.

The chain employs TRBV4-2 and TRBJ2-1; 9 nucleotides match TRBD2. The CDR3 is 19 amino acids. Per germline, CDR1 LGHNA and CDR2 YNFKEQ. V was clipped by 1 base and J by 0 bases; unmatched bases: 10. CDR3 sequence: CASSQVRSQRGVSYNEQFF. The CDR3 nucleotides are TGTGCCAGCAGCCAAGTCCGTTCGCAGCGGGGGGTCTCCTACAATGAGCAGTTCTTC.

Only one count was recorded for this clone. V gene TRBV9 combines with J gene TRBJ1-2; D remains ambiguous. The CDR3 runs to 14 residues. CDR1 is SGDLS, CDR2 YYNGEE, per germline. The ends were cut back, 4 bases at V and 4 bases at J, with 14 bases in the middle. The CDR3 region has the DNA TGTGCCAGCAGCACCTCCGGGGAACTCTATGGCTACACCTTC. Its protein is CASSTSGELYGYTF.

This clone was found once. The J gene is TRBJ1-4, the V gene TRBV9; a weak D match, TRBD1 (5 bases). The CDR3 loop spans 15 amino acids. V was clipped by 3 bases and J by 0 bases, with 9 bases between them. In germline, CDR1 is SGDLS, CDR2 YYNGEE. DNA of the CDR3: TGTGCCAGCAGCGCGGGACTGGCAACTAATGAAAAACTGTTTTTT. This encodes CASSAGLATNEKLFF.

This clone was seen only a few times. This chain links TRBV7-3 with TRBJ2-1; possibly TRBD1 for D (6 bases). Between the trimmed V and J ends, which lost 5 bases and 4 bases, there was a span of 15 bases. The CDR3 has 15 residues. Germline values: CDR1 SGHTA, CDR2 FQGTGA. This CDR3 reads CASSLHRALYNEQFF. CDR3 sequence (DNA): TGTGCCAGCAGCCTCCACAGGGCCTTATACAATGAGCAGTTCTTC. Full variable domain (missing parts from reference TRBV7-3 and TRBJ2-1): GAGVSQTPSNKVTEKGKYVELRCDPISGHTALYWYRQSLGQGPEFLIYFQGTGAADDSGLPNDRFFAVRPEGSVSTLKIQRTERGDSAVYLCASSLHRALYNEQFFGPGTRLTVL.

This rearrangement joins TRBV6-6 to TRBJ2-7, with D hard to call. The length of the CDR3 is 15 residues. The V end lost 5 bases, the J end lost 3 bases, and 17 bases lay between the germline ends. In germline, CDR1 is MNHNY, CDR2 SVGAGI (reference sequence). In DNA, the CDR3 is TGTGCCAGCAGTCGACCAGTCCTAGGCTACTACGAGCAGTACTTC. It encodes CASSRPVLGYYEQYF.

This clone occurred a few times. V usage is TRBV5-1 and J usage is TRBJ1-1, with D tentatively TRBD1 (6 bases). The CDR3 loop spans 14 amino acids. Trimming left V 3 bases short and J 4 bases short, with 13 bases between. Germline V gene data show CDR1 as SGHRS and CDR2 as YFSETQ. CDR3 protein: CASSSQGFGTEAFF. As DNA, the CDR3 is TGCGCCAGCAGCTCACAGGGTTTCGGCACTGAAGCTTTCTTT.

This clone was counted only a few times. The chain recombines TRBV10-2 with TRBJ1-1; no definite D call. V shed 6 bases and J shed 5 bases, with 16 bases lying between them. In germline, CDR1 is WSHSY, CDR2 SAAADI. The CDR3 contains 14 residues. The CDR3 region has the DNA TGCGCCAGCAGGGTAGCTGGGGAGAAGACTGAAGCTTTCTTT. This translates into CASRVAGEKTEAFF.

In regard to this clone: Distinct nucleotide sequences in the sample also encode this CDR3. This chain connects TRBV18 to TRBJ1-3, with a tentative D call TRBD1 (5 bases). The CDR3 totals 15 residues. V lost 3 bases to trimming and J lost 0 bases, with 9 bases between them. From germline, CDR1 is KGHSH and CDR2 LQKENI. The DNA of the CDR3 is TGTGCCAGCTCACCCCAGGGTCTCTCTGGAAACACCATATATTTT. Encoded protein: CASSPQGLSGNTIYF.

This chain links TRBV5-1 with TRBJ2-1; TRBD1 matches at 9 bases. CDR1 and CDR2 from the germline V gene are SGHRS and YFSETQ. V shed 3 bases and J 8 bases; nucleotides not matched to a gene: 12. This CDR3 spans 16 amino acids. The CDR3 sequence is CASSYAGQGNRDEQFF. In nucleotides, the CDR3 is TGCGCCAGCAGCTACGCAGGACAGGGGAACCGAGATGAGCAGTTCTTC.

This clone occurred a few times. The chain carries TRBV5-1 and TRBJ1-1; possible D gene TRBD1, 6 bases. The ends were cut back, 2 bases at V and 4 bases at J, with 15 bases in the middle. The CDR3 covers 15 residues. CDR1 and CDR2 from the germline V gene are SGHRS and YFSETQ. CDR3 bases: TGCGCCAGCAGCTTCTCAGGGGAAGGGGGCACTGAAGCTTTCTTT. Residues: CASSFSGEGGTEAFF. The whole variable domain, remainder taken from reference TRBV5-1 and TRBJ1-1, is KAGVTQTPRYLIKTRGQQVTLSCSPISGHRSVSWYQQTPGQGLQFLFEYFSETQRNKGNFPGRFSGRQFSNSRSEMNVSTLELGDSALYLCASSFSGEGGTEAFFGQGTRLTVV.

This clone was picked up many times. The chain couples TRBV6-4 to TRBJ2-6; 7 bases agree with TRBD1. V trimming: 0 bases; J trimming: 0 bases; junction bases outside the gene matches: 17. CDR3 size: 22 residues. Germline lookup yields CDR1 MRHNA and CDR2 SNTAGT. CDR3 in amino acids: CASSDSKGAQVVGVSGANVLTF. DNA for the CDR3: TGTGCCAGCAGTGACTCGAAGGGGGCCCAGGTTGTGGGAGTCTCTGGGGCCAACGTCCTGACTTTC.

The rearrangement uses TRBV30 and TRBJ2-2; D is possibly TRBD2 (6 bases). The germline V and J ends were trimmed by 5 bases and 5 bases, with 9 bases remaining between them. The CDR3 extends over 12 amino acids. Germline-derived CDR1 and CDR2 are GTSNPN and SVGIG (reference sequence). CDR3 in DNA: TGTGCCTGGGACGGGGGTACCGGGGAGCTGTTTTTT. Protein: CAWDGGTGELFF.

This clone occurred a few times. V and J are TRBV2 and TRBJ2-7; D may be TRBD1 (5 bases). The germline gives CDR1 SNHLY, CDR2 FYNNEI. The CDR3 extends over 13 amino acids. V shed 2 bases and J shed 4 bases, with 9 bases lying between them. The CDR3 DNA is TGTGCCAGCAGTGAAACCAGGGAATACGAGCAGTACTTC. Protein sequence: CASSETREYEQYF.

This sequence joins TRBV10-3 and TRBJ1-5; D is possibly TRBD1 (5 bases). The V end lost 2 bases, the J end lost 4 bases, and 9 bases lay between the germline ends. The length of the CDR3 is 14 residues. CDR1 is ENHRY, CDR2 SYGVKD, per germline. CDR3 sequence reads: CAISEAGSNQPQHF. CDR3 coding DNA: TGTGCCATCAGTGAGGCAGGGTCTAATCAGCCCCAGCATTTT.

This clone has a handful of counts. The gene calls are TRBV5-6 and TRBJ1-2; no definite D call. Trimming took 4 bases from V and 4 from J, leaving 17 bases between them. The CDR3 loop spans 15 amino acids. CDR1 and CDR2 (germline): SGHDT, YYEEEE. Written as DNA, the CDR3 is TGTGCCAGCAGCATCTGGGAGCGTGGATCCTATGGCTACACCTTC. As protein: CASSIWERGSYGYTF.

The chain uses TRBV14 and TRBJ1-1, with a possible D match to TRBD1 (5 bases). This CDR3 has 14 amino acids. The germline V and J ends were trimmed by 6 bases and 1 base, with 12 bases remaining between them. Germline CDR1 SGHDN, CDR2 FVKESK. Written as DNA, the CDR3 is TGTGCCAGCAGTATGTCGGACACGAACACTGAAGCTTTCTTT. It specifies CASSMSDTNTEAFF.

The chain joins TRBV1 to TRBJ1-1; the D call TRBD1 from the table was never checked on the DNA. TRBV1 is recorded as a pseudogene. The CDR3 consists of 12 residues. The CDR3 loop is CTMDRVWTEAFF. The CDR3 coding sequence is TGTACCATGGACAGGGTGTGGACTGAAGCTTTCTTT.

The chain has TRBV5-1 and TRBJ2-6; perhaps TRBD1 as D (5 bases). Germline V gene lookup returns CDR1 SGHRS and CDR2 YFSETQ. This CDR3 is 16 amino acids long. V lost 0 bases and J lost 0, with 7 bases in between. The CDR3: CASSLGGHSGANVLTF. CDR3 DNA: TGCGCCAGCAGCTTGGGCGGACACTCTGGGGCCAACGTCCTGACTTTC. The full variable domain, its missing parts supplied by reference TRBV5-1 and TRBJ2-6, is KAGVTQTPRYLIKTRGQQVTLSCSPISGHRSVSWYQQTPGQGLQFLFEYFSETQRNKGNFPGRFSGRQFSNSRSEMNVSTLELGDSALYLCASSLGGHSGANVLTFGAGSRLTVL.

This clone turned up a few times. The chain joins TRBV5-8 to TRBJ2-6, with 7 bases identical to TRBD1. This CDR3 spans 15 amino acids. CDR1 and CDR2 (germline): SGHTS, YDEGEE. V lost 2 bases, J lost 2 bases, and 1 base stayed unmatched. The CDR3 sequence is CASSFQGAGANVLTF. CDR3 nucleotide sequence: TGTGCCAGCAGCTTTCAGGGGGCTGGGGCCAACGTCCTGACTTTC.

CDR3 sequence (DNA): TGTGCCAGTAAGGACAGTTATCAGCCCCAGCATTTT. Its translation is CASKDSYQPQHF. J is TRBJ1-5 and V is TRBV19; TRBD1 might be the D (6 bases). The V and J ends lost 7 bases and 5 bases respectively, with 9 bases between them. CDR3 length: 12 amino acids. CDR1 and CDR2 (germline): LNHDA, SQIVND (reference sequence).

CDR3 region: CAWSQGANQPQHF. The DNA of the CDR3 is TGTGCCTGGAGTCAGGGCGCCAATCAGCCCCAGCATTTT. The rearrangement uses TRBV30 and TRBJ1-5; weak D call: TRBD1 (5 bases). V was shortened by 2 bases and J by 3 bases, with 8 bases between the two germline ends. Germline V gene sequence: CDR1 GTSNPN, CDR2 SVGIG (reference sequence). The CDR3 is 13 residues long.

V gene TRBV2 combines with J gene TRBJ1-4, with 8 positions matching TRBD1. With V trimmed by 6 bases and J by 4 bases, 4 bases remained unmatched. CDR1 SNHLY and CDR2 FYNNEI come from the germline V gene. This CDR3 contains 14 residues. The CDR3 region is CASRRQGINEKLFF. CDR3 bases: TGTGCCAGCAGGCGACAGGGGATTAATGAAAAACTGTTTTTT. Based on the CDR3 plus reference TRBV2 and TRBJ1-4, the full variable domain is EPEVTQTPSHQVTQMGQEVILRCVPISNHLYFYWYRQILGQKVEFLVSFYNNEISEKSEIFDDQFSVERPDGSNFTLKIRSTKLEDSAMYFCASRRQGINEKLFFGSGTQLSVL.

The chain is built from TRBV6-6 and TRBJ1-1; D uncertain. Germline V gives CDR1 MNHNY, CDR2 SVGAGI (reference sequence). The CDR3 has 13 residues. The ends were cut back, 2 bases at V and 1 base at J, with 5 bases in the middle. The CDR3 region is CASSYLENTEAFF. The DNA for the CDR3 is TGTGCCAGCAGTTACCTAGAGAACACTGAAGCTTTCTTT.